These 26 T cell receptor beta chains share one sample of origin, sequenced in a study of T cells in Graves' hyperthyroidism and ophthalmopathy. Amplified TCR beta CDR3 regions came from RNA transcripts. First-round RT-PCR of the TCR CDR3 relied on the HTBI primer set. Each CDR3 protein gets one entry after TCRdb re-called the multiplex PCR reads with MiXCR. The sample records around 450,000 distinct CDR3 sequences, approximately 14% being singletons. The specimen sequenced was blood. The receptors here all came from a woman younger than 35 with Graves' hyperthyroidism.

This clonotype appeared many times. The rearrangement joins TRBV2 to TRBJ2-1; no definite D call. The germline gives CDR1 SNHLY, CDR2 FYNNEI. The CDR3 is 11 amino acids. Trimming pared 4 bases from V and 13 bases from J, leaving 11 bases between. This chain's CDR3 is CASSASVAQFF. CDR3 sequence (DNA): TGTGCCAGCAGTGCCTCCGTGGCCCAGTTCTTC.

This clonotype occurred a few times. The chain has TRBV19 and TRBJ2-2; TRBD1 matches 8 bases. V shed 6 bases and J 0 bases; nucleotides not matched to a gene: 3. The CDR3 has 15 amino acids. Looked up from germline, CDR1 is LNHDA and CDR2 is SQIVND (reference sequence). CDR3: CASRRQGPNTGELFF. The CDR3 nucleotides read TGTGCCAGTAGGAGACAGGGGCCGAACACCGGGGAGCTGTTTTTT.

This clonotype showed up many times. The chain has TRBV6-1 and TRBJ2-3; TRBD2 matches 9 bases. V dropped 8 bases and J dropped 6; count of bases not matched to a gene: 12. CDR3 length equals 15 residues. Germline lookup yields CDR1 MNHNS and CDR2 SASEGT. Written as DNA, the CDR3 is TGTGCCAGCTCCTGGGGGGCGGGGGGGCGCGATACGCAGTATTTT. This translates into CASSWGAGGRDTQYF.

This clonotype was recorded many times. This rearrangement joins TRBV3-1 to TRBJ2-5; 7 bases agree with TRBD2. Germline V gene sequence: CDR1 LGHDT, CDR2 YNNKEL (reference sequence). The CDR3 length is 15 residues. The V gene end was trimmed by 5 bases and the J gene end by 5 bases; junction bases not matched to a gene: 11. This CDR3 is CASSFSGGERETQYF. The CDR3 DNA reads as TGTGCCAGCAGCTTCTCGGGAGGAGAAAGGGAGACCCAGTACTTC.

This clonotype was seen at least ten times. The rearrangement uses TRBV20-1 and TRBJ2-7; D is possibly TRBD1 (7 bases). This CDR3 has 14 residues. The germline V and J ends were trimmed by 3 bases and 4 bases, with 16 bases remaining between them. The germline V gene encodes CDR1 DFQATT and CDR2 SNEGSKA (reference sequence). The CDR3, as DNA: TGCAGTGCTAGTTCCGCCAGGGGGGAGTACGAGCAGTACTTC. This gives the protein CSASSARGEYEQYF.

This chain joins TRBV5-1 and TRBJ2-7; weak D call: TRBD2 (6 bases). Germline lookup yields CDR1 SGHRS and CDR2 YFSETQ. CDR3 length: 15 amino acids. The ends were cut back, 4 bases at V and 4 bases at J, with 18 bases in the middle. The CDR3 protein is CASSLVWRGTYEQYF. The CDR3 coding sequence is TGCGCCAGCAGCCTGGTGTGGCGGGGAACTTACGAGCAGTACTTC.

This clonotype occurred many times. The rearrangement links TRBV5-1 to TRBJ2-1; 7 bases align to TRBD1. Germline CDR1 is SGHRS and CDR2 is YFSETQ. The CDR3 is 13 residues long. V lost 5 bases and J lost 5; bases outside the gene matches: 4. CDR3 DNA sequence: TGCGCCAGCAGAGGACAGGTGAACAATGAGCAGTTCTTC. It translates to CASRGQVNNEQFF.

This clonotype appeared many times. The J gene is TRBJ1-1, the V gene TRBV18; D possibly corresponds to TRBD1 (6 bases). This CDR3 has 13 residues. V lost 3 bases to trimming and J lost 4 bases, with 9 bases between them. CDR1 KGHSH and CDR2 LQKENI come from the germline V gene. CDR3 DNA sequence: TGTGCCAGCTCACCCAACAGGGCCACTGAAGCTTTCTTT. It codes for CASSPNRATEAFF.

The chain recombines TRBV5-1 with TRBJ2-3; TRBD2 matches 11 bases. The CDR3 runs 16 residues. V lost 3 bases to trimming and J lost 4 bases; unmatched junction nucleotides: 7. Per germline, CDR1 SGHRS and CDR2 YFSETQ. CDR3 sequence (DNA): TGCGCCAGCAGCTGGCGGGGACTAGCGGTAGCAGATACGCAGTATTTT. Encoded protein: CASSWRGLAVADTQYF.

CDR3 sequence (DNA): TGTGCCAGCAGCGGGACAGGGGGAGTTGAGACCCAGTACTTC. As protein: CASSGTGGVETQYF. V usage is TRBV6-1 and J usage is TRBJ2-5, with 11 bases identical to TRBD1. This CDR3 contains 14 residues. Trimming removed 6 bases from V and 5 bases from J; junction bases left unmatched: 5. In germline, CDR1 is MNHNS, CDR2 SASEGT.

The chain couples TRBV5-5 to TRBJ2-7; D is undetermined. Germline V gene data show CDR1 as SGHKS and CDR2 as YYEKEE (reference sequence). Between the trimmed V and J ends, which lost 0 bases and 3 bases, there was a span of 10 bases. This CDR3 is built from 14 residues. This CDR3 is CASSLEVKVYEQYF. The CDR3 DNA sequence: TGTGCCAGCAGCTTGGAGGTGAAGGTCTACGAGCAGTACTTC. Using reference TRBV5-5 and TRBJ2-7 for the parts outside the CDR3, the full variable domain is DAGVTQSPTHLIKTRGQQVTLRCSPISGHKSVSWYQQVLGQGPQFIFQYYEKEERGRGNFPDRFSARQFPNYSSELNVNALLLGDSALYLCASSLEVKVYEQYFGPGTRLTVT.

Ten or more counts support this clonotype. The CDR3 loop reads CASSEGAWGTYGYTF. In nucleotides, the CDR3 is TGTGCCAGCAGTGAGGGGGCGTGGGGGACCTATGGCTACACCTTC. The chain joins TRBV6-1 to TRBJ1-2; D might be TRBD1 (6 bases). V lost 3 bases and J 4 bases, leaving 15 bases between the germline ends. Germline CDR1 reads MNHNS; CDR2 reads SASEGT. This CDR3 has 15 residues.

This clonotype was found many times. The chain uses TRBV6-1 and TRBJ2-5; weak D call: TRBD1 (6 bases). V was shortened by 4 bases and J by 5 bases, with 20 bases between the two germline ends. The CDR3 is made up of 16 amino acids. From germline, CDR1 is MNHNS and CDR2 SASEGT. The CDR3 sequence: CASSALTGLGRETQYF. DNA for the CDR3: TGTGCCAGCAGTGCCCTGACAGGTCTCGGAAGGGAGACCCAGTACTTC.

This clonotype was counted many times. V gene TRBV5-1 combines with J gene TRBJ1-2; TRBD1 matches 7 bases. Germline values: CDR1 SGHRS, CDR2 YFSETQ. The V segment lost 4 bases and the J segment 8 bases; nucleotides outside the gene matches: 17. The CDR3 totals 16 residues. CDR3 DNA sequence: TGCGCCAGCAGCACTAGGACAGGCCAGGGTCTAGGAGGCTACACCTTC. Protein: CASSTRTGQGLGGYTF.

This clonotype showed up many times. The chain recombines TRBV12-3 or TRBV12-4 with TRBJ2-2; no clear D. The V end was cut by 5 bases, the J end by 8 bases, with 9 bases between. The CDR3 has 12 amino acids. CDR3 sequence reads: CASSPFFGELFF. The CDR3 nucleotides read TGTGCCAGCAGTCCATTTTTTGGGGAGCTGTTTTTT.

Here the CDR3 reads CASSPLPGQAVSNQPQHF. In DNA, the CDR3 is TGCGCCAGCAGCCCCTTGCCGGGACAGGCCGTTAGCAATCAGCCCCAGCATTTT. The chain employs TRBV4-1 and TRBJ1-5; 8 bases line up with TRBD1. The CDR3 length is 18 residues. V dropped 4 bases and J dropped 0; count of bases not matched to a gene: 11. CDR1 is MGHRA, CDR2 YSYEKL, per germline.

The chain recombines TRBV18 with TRBJ2-2, with a tentative D call TRBD1 (6 bases). The CDR3 is 15 amino acids. The germline V and J ends were trimmed by 3 bases and 1 base, with 9 bases remaining between them. Germline lookup yields CDR1 KGHSH and CDR2 LQKENI. CDR3 DNA: TGTGCCAGCTCACCTTTGGACAGGAACACCGGGGAGCTGTTTTTT. Amino acids: CASSPLDRNTGELFF.

This clonotype was seen at least ten times. The rearrangement links TRBV9 to TRBJ1-3, with a possible D match to TRBD1 (5 bases). V lost 0 bases, J lost 0 bases, and 13 bases lay in between. The CDR3 length is 17 residues. The germline gives CDR1 SGDLS, CDR2 YYNGEE. CDR3: CASSVVSGPYSGNTIYF. In DNA, the CDR3 is TGTGCCAGCAGCGTAGTCTCGGGGCCGTACTCTGGAAACACCATATATTTT.

This clonotype was seen a handful of times. The gene calls are TRBV7-2 and TRBJ1-5; perhaps TRBD1 as D (5 bases). CDR1 and CDR2 from the germline V gene are SGHTA and FQGNSA. The ends were cut back, 6 bases at V and 7 bases at J, with 22 bases in the middle. This CDR3 is 16 amino acids long. CDR3 sequence: CASSPHEAGSGQPQHF. CDR3 coding DNA: TGTGCCAGCAGTCCCCACGAAGCAGGGAGCGGACAGCCCCAGCATTTT.

This clonotype occurred many times. The rearrangement uses TRBV3-1 and TRBJ2-5, with D perhaps TRBD1 (5 bases). Trimming cost V 1 base and J 5 bases, with 8 bases left between them. From germline, CDR1 is LGHDT and CDR2 YNNKEL (reference sequence). The length of the CDR3 is 13 residues. The CDR3 coding sequence is TGTGCCAGCAGCCAAGGGGGCCCGGAGACCCAGTACTTC. It yields the protein CASSQGGPETQYF.

CDR3 region: CASSRTLRGLDEQYF. CDR3 in DNA: TGCGCCAGCAGCCGCACTCTACGGGGGCTGGATGAGCAGTACTTC. The chain recombines TRBV4-1 with TRBJ2-7, with D possibly being TRBD1 or TRBD2 (6 bases each). The CDR3 has 15 amino acids. The germline CDR1 and CDR2 sequences are MGHRA and YSYEKL. Trimming shortened V by 4 bases and J by 7 bases, and 20 bases separated the two germline ends.

This clonotype was observed at least ten times. The rearrangement links TRBV3-1 to TRBJ2-2; 8 bases line up with TRBD2. The ends lost 4 bases at V and 4 bases at J; junction bases unmatched: 8. Germline CDR1 reads LGHDT; CDR2 reads YNNKEL (reference sequence). The length of the CDR3 is 16 residues. CDR3 DNA sequence: TGTGCCAGCAGCCGAGAAGGACGGGGGGGCACCGGGGAGCTGTTTTTT. This translates into CASSREGRGGTGELFF.

The sample holds many counts of this clonotype. The gene calls are TRBV30 and TRBJ1-2, with D maybe TRBD1 (5 bases). Germline V gene sequence: CDR1 GTSNPN, CDR2 SVGIG (reference sequence). Deletions cut 3 bases from V and 8 bases from J, with 19 bases between. CDR3 length: 14 amino acids. Here the CDR3 reads CAWSPWDGGGGYTF. CDR3 nucleotide sequence: TGTGCCTGGAGCCCCTGGGACGGCGGCGGAGGCTACACCTTC.

This clonotype has at least ten counts. The chain has TRBV6-1 and TRBJ1-5; maybe TRBD1 (5 bases). Germline V lookup: CDR1 MNHNS, CDR2 SASEGT. V was pared by 5 bases and J by 4 bases, with 12 bases between. The CDR3 spans 14 residues. As DNA, the CDR3 is TGTGCCAGCAGTATGGGGGGTCTAAATCAGCCCCAGCATTTT. Its translation: CASSMGGLNQPQHF.

This clonotype appeared a few times. A read error may be the cause here, since a much bigger clone is one base away. The gene calls are TRBV20-1 and TRBJ2-3; the D gene is possibly TRBD2 (6 bases). The CDR3 contains 13 residues. V was cut by 3 bases and J by 0 bases, with 7 bases left in between. From germline, CDR1 is DFQATT and CDR2 SNEGSKA (reference sequence). For the CDR3, the DNA is TGCAGTGCTAGCGGGACTAGCACAGATACGCAGTATTTT. This codes for CSASGTSTDTQYF.

This clonotype was seen at least ten times. The rearrangement links TRBV28 to TRBJ1-2; the D is unclear. This CDR3 contains 13 residues. V was trimmed by 6 bases and J by 7 bases, leaving 15 bases between them. Germline V gene sequence: CDR1 MDHEN, CDR2 SYDVKM. CDR3 nucleotides: TGTGCCAGCAGCCCACTCGTTGGGTCTGGCTACACCTTC. Protein sequence: CASSPLVGSGYTF.